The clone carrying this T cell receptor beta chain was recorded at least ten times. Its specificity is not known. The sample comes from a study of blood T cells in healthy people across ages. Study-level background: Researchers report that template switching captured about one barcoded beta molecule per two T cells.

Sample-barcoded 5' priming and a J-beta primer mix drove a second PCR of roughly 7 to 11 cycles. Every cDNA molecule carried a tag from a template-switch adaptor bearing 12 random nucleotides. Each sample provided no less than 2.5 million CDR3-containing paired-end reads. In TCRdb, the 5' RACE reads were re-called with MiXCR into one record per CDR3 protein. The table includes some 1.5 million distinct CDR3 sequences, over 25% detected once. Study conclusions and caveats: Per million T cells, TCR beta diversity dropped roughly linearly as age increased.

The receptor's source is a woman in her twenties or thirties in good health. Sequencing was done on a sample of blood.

For the CDR3, the DNA is TGCAGCGTTACAGACAGGTTCACAGATACGCAGTATTTT. Translated, it gives CSVTDRFTDTQYF. This sequence joins TRBV29-1 and TRBJ2-3, with D possibly being TRBD1 (6 bases). In germline, CDR1 is SQVTM, CDR2 ANQGSEA. Trimming took 5 bases from V and 2 from J, leaving 11 bases between them. The CDR3 runs 13 residues.